A selection of T cell receptor beta chains follows, all from one sample in a study of T cell responses to AZD1222 COVID-19 vaccine. Clones were read by immunoSEQ multiplex PCR, and TCRdb kept only the in-frame ones, dropping some. The data show under 200,000 clones, more than 75% seen once. Sequencing used peripheral blood, obtained 28 days after the second AZD1222 dose. Receptors originate from an adult who received the AZD1222 COVID-19 vaccine. CDR3s include the opening cysteine and the closing phenylalanine or tryptophan. The order of the fields is D gene, V gene, J gene, clone size, CDR3 protein, CDR3 DNA. D genes are given only for firm matches. Not every row has a clone size; where given, it reads once, few, many or a size class.

d_call: TRBD1; v_call: TRBV19; j_call: TRBJ2-1; clone_size: few; cdr3_aa: CASIRQGARNEQFF; cdr3_nt: TGTGCCAGTATCCGACAGGGGGCAAGGAATGAGCAGTTCTTC
d_call: .; v_call: TRBV3-1/TRBV3-2; j_call: TRBJ2-7; clone_size: .; cdr3_aa: CASSHRDEQYF; cdr3_nt: TGTGCCAGCAGCCACCGGGACGAGCAGTACTTC
d_call: .; v_call: TRBV15; j_call: TRBJ1-2; clone_size: .; cdr3_aa: CATSIGGDYGYTF; cdr3_nt: TGTGCCACCAGCATAGGGGGGGACTATGGCTACACCTTC
d_call: .; v_call: TRBV25-1; j_call: TRBJ2-1; clone_size: .; cdr3_aa: CASTIGTSGYNEQFF; cdr3_nt: TGTGCCAGCACTATAGGGACTTCCGGCTACAATGAGCAGTTCTTC
d_call: TRBD1; v_call: TRBV4-2; j_call: TRBJ1-1; clone_size: .; cdr3_aa: CASSPRTGDTEAFF; cdr3_nt: TGTGCCAGCAGCCCGCGGACAGGGGACACTGAAGCTTTCTTT
d_call: .; v_call: TRBV5-1; j_call: TRBJ1-2; clone_size: .; cdr3_aa: CASSLPTEHGYTF; cdr3_nt: TGCGCCAGCAGCTTACCGACAGAGCACGGCTACACCTTC
d_call: .; v_call: TRBV4-1; j_call: TRBJ1-2; clone_size: .; cdr3_aa: CASSQGGYGGGYGYTF; cdr3_nt: TGCGCCAGCAGCCAAGGCGGGTACGGCGGGGGCTATGGCTACACCTTC
d_call: .; v_call: TRBV28; j_call: TRBJ2-2; clone_size: .; cdr3_aa: CASSLSGAGHTGELFF; cdr3_nt: TGTGCCAGCAGTCTCTCCGGGGCGGGTCACACCGGGGAGCTGTTTTTT
d_call: .; v_call: TRBV2; j_call: TRBJ1-1; clone_size: once; cdr3_aa: CASSGPENTEAFF; cdr3_nt: TGTGCCAGCAGTGGACCCGAGAACACTGAAGCTTTCTTT
d_call: .; v_call: TRBV19; j_call: TRBJ2-1; clone_size: .; cdr3_aa: CASSMVRGPTSYNEQFF; cdr3_nt: TGTGCCAGTAGTATGGTCCGGGGCCCCACCTCCTACAATGAGCAGTTCTTC
d_call: .; v_call: TRBV6-5; j_call: TRBJ2-2; clone_size: .; cdr3_aa: CASKTIGLGAGELFF; cdr3_nt: TGTGCCAGCAAGACGATCGGCCTGGGGGCCGGGGAGCTGTTTTTT
d_call: TRBD1; v_call: TRBV28; j_call: TRBJ1-2; clone_size: .; cdr3_aa: CATRTGQGSFYGYTF; cdr3_nt: TGTGCCACTCGCACAGGACAGGGATCTTTCTATGGCTACACCTTC
d_call: .; v_call: TRBV18; j_call: TRBJ2-1; clone_size: .; cdr3_aa: CASSPPGSGEQFF; cdr3_nt: TGTGCCAGCTCACCACCGGGGAGTGGTGAGCAGTTCTTC
d_call: .; v_call: TRBV5-1; j_call: TRBJ2-3; clone_size: .; cdr3_aa: CASSQQDTQYF; cdr3_nt: TGCGCCAGCAGCCAGCAAGATACGCAGTATTTT
d_call: .; v_call: TRBV7-6; j_call: TRBJ1-4; clone_size: once; cdr3_aa: CASSSQPETNEKLFF; cdr3_nt: TGTGCCAGCAGCTCCCAACCCGAGACTAATGAAAAACTGTTTTTT
d_call: TRBD1; v_call: TRBV28; j_call: TRBJ2-6; clone_size: .; cdr3_aa: CASSFYRGQGANVLTF; cdr3_nt: TGTGCCAGCAGTTTCTACAGGGGGCAAGGGGCCAACGTCCTGACTTTC
d_call: TRBD1; v_call: TRBV5-1; j_call: TRBJ2-5; clone_size: few; cdr3_aa: CASSLGGTGFSGGQETQYF; cdr3_nt: TGCGCCAGCAGCCTAGGAGGGACAGGGTTTTCGGGTGGACAAGAGACCCAGTACTTC
d_call: .; v_call: TRBV14; j_call: TRBJ1-2; clone_size: .; cdr3_aa: CASSQYLTGGYTF; cdr3_nt: TGTGCCAGCAGCCAATACCTAACAGGGGGCTACACCTTC
d_call: .; v_call: TRBV6-5; j_call: TRBJ2-7; clone_size: once; cdr3_aa: CASSYSKVYEQYF; cdr3_nt: TGTGCCAGCAGTTACTCGAAAGTTTACGAGCAGTACTTC
d_call: .; v_call: TRBV29-1; j_call: TRBJ1-1; clone_size: .; cdr3_aa: CSAVLNTEAFF; cdr3_nt: TGCAGCGCCGTTCTGAACACTGAAGCTTTCTTT
d_call: .; v_call: TRBV12-3/TRBV12-4; j_call: TRBJ1-2; clone_size: .; cdr3_aa: CASSSNYGYTF; cdr3_nt: TGTGCCAGCAGTTCTAACTATGGCTACACCTTC
d_call: .; v_call: TRBV18; j_call: TRBJ2-1; clone_size: .; cdr3_aa: CASSPLPKQTNEQFF; cdr3_nt: TGTGCCAGCTCACCCTTGCCCAAACAGACGAATGAGCAGTTCTTC
d_call: .; v_call: TRBV30; j_call: TRBJ1-2; clone_size: once; cdr3_aa: CAAYSVTWLGETYGYTF; cdr3_nt: TGTGCCGCCTACTCCGTAACGTGGCTGGGGGAGACATATGGCTACACCTTC
d_call: .; v_call: TRBV7-2; j_call: TRBJ2-7; clone_size: .; cdr3_aa: CASSPRAASYEQYF; cdr3_nt: TGTGCCAGCAGCCCCCGAGCGGCTTCCTACGAGCAGTACTTC
d_call: TRBD1; v_call: TRBV4-1; j_call: TRBJ2-7; clone_size: few; cdr3_aa: CASSQRSGTGTYEQYF; cdr3_nt: TGCGCCAGCAGCCAAAGATCTGGGACAGGGACGTACGAGCAGTACTTC
d_call: TRBD1; v_call: TRBV4-2; j_call: TRBJ1-5; clone_size: .; cdr3_aa: CASSQGRTGPGQPQHF; cdr3_nt: TGTGCCAGCAGCCAAGGCCGGACAGGGCCGGGACAGCCCCAGCATTTT
d_call: .; v_call: TRBV6-2/TRBV6-3; j_call: TRBJ1-2; clone_size: .; cdr3_aa: CASSRQYGYTF; cdr3_nt: TGTGCCAGCAGTAGACAATACGGCTACACCTTC
d_call: TRBD1; v_call: TRBV19; j_call: TRBJ2-7; clone_size: .; cdr3_aa: CASSSRQGGYEQYF; cdr3_nt: TGTGCCAGTAGTTCCCGACAGGGGGGGTACGAGCAGTACTTC
d_call: TRBD1; v_call: TRBV5-1; j_call: TRBJ1-4; clone_size: once; cdr3_aa: CASSSGTGTRNEKLFF; cdr3_nt: TGCGCCAGCAGCTCCGGGACAGGGACCCGTAATGAAAAACTGTTTTTT
d_call: .; v_call: TRBV12-3/TRBV12-4; j_call: TRBJ1-1; clone_size: .; cdr3_aa: CASSVDRNTEAFF; cdr3_nt: TGTGCCAGCAGTGTGGACAGGAACACTGAAGCTTTCTTT
d_call: TRBD1; v_call: TRBV5-1; j_call: TRBJ2-2; clone_size: .; cdr3_aa: CASSRVRGPNTGELFF; cdr3_nt: TGCGCCAGCAGCCGGGTCAGGGGGCCGAACACCGGGGAGCTGTTTTTT
d_call: .; v_call: TRBV27; j_call: TRBJ2-1; clone_size: few; cdr3_aa: CASSIRAGTPYNEQFF; cdr3_nt: TGTGCCAGCAGTATCCGCGCCGGGACCCCCTACAATGAGCAGTTCTTC
d_call: .; v_call: TRBV24-1; j_call: TRBJ2-4; clone_size: .; cdr3_aa: CATSDATPSDIQYF; cdr3_nt: TGTGCCACCAGTGATGCTACACCCTCGGACATTCAGTACTTC
d_call: .; v_call: TRBV7-6; j_call: TRBJ1-4; clone_size: .; cdr3_aa: CASGYRDTNNEKLFF; cdr3_nt: TGTGCCAGCGGATACCGGGACACCAATAATGAAAAACTGTTTTTT
d_call: TRBD1; v_call: TRBV6-5; j_call: TRBJ2-5; clone_size: .; cdr3_aa: CASSLSTGGLETQYF; cdr3_nt: TGTGCCAGCAGTTTATCGACAGGGGGGTTGGAGACCCAGTACTTC
d_call: .; v_call: TRBV28; j_call: TRBJ1-2; clone_size: once; cdr3_aa: CASRPELGTRGYGYTF; cdr3_nt: TGTGCCAGCAGACCCGAGCTTGGGACGCGAGGCTATGGCTACACCTTC
d_call: .; v_call: TRBV19; j_call: TRBJ2-3; clone_size: few; cdr3_aa: CASSSTASTDTQYF; cdr3_nt: TGTGCCAGTAGTTCGACAGCTAGCACAGATACGCAGTATTTT
d_call: .; v_call: TRBV3-1/TRBV3-2; j_call: TRBJ2-7; clone_size: .; cdr3_aa: CASSPRQVPYEQYF; cdr3_nt: TGTGCCAGCAGCCCAAGACAGGTTCCCTACGAGCAGTACTTC
d_call: TRBD1; v_call: TRBV19; j_call: TRBJ1-2; clone_size: once; cdr3_aa: CASSIVGDRRINYGYTF; cdr3_nt: TGTGCCAGTAGTATAGTGGGGGACAGACGTATTAACTATGGCTACACCTTC
d_call: TRBD2; v_call: TRBV24-1; j_call: TRBJ2-1; clone_size: .; cdr3_aa: CATGTSGPSVQFF; cdr3_nt: TGTGCCACCGGGACTAGCGGGCCCAGTGTGCAGTTCTTC